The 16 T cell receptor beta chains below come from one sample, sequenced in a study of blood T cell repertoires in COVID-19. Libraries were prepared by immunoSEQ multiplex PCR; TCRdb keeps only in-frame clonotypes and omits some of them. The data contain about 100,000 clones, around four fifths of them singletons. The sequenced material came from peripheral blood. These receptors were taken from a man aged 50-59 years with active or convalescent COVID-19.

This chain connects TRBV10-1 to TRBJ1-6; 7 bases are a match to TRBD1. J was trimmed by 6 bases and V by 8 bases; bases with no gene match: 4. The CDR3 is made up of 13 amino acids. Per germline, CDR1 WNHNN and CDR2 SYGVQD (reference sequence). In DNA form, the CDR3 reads TGCGCCAGCTCGACAGGGACTAATTCACCCCTCCACTTT. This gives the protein CASSTGTNSPLHF.

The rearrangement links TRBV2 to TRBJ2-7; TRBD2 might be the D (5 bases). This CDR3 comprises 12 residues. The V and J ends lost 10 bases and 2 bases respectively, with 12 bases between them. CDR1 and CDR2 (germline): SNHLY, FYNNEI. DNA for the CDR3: TGTGCCACACGGGGTTCTACCTACGAGCAGTACTTC. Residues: CATRGSTYEQYF. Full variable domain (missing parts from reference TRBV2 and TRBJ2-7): EPEVTQTPSHQVTQMGQEVILRCVPISNHLYFYWYRQILGQKVEFLVSFYNNEISEKSEIFDDQFSVERPDGSNFTLKIRSTKLEDSAMYFCATRGSTYEQYFGPGTRLTVT.

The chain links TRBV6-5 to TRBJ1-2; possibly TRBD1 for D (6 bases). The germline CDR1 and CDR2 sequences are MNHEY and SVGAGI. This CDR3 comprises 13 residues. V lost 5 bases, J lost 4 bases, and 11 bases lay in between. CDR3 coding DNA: TGTGCCAGCAGTCCGGACAGCCTCTATGGCTACACCTTC. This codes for CASSPDSLYGYTF.

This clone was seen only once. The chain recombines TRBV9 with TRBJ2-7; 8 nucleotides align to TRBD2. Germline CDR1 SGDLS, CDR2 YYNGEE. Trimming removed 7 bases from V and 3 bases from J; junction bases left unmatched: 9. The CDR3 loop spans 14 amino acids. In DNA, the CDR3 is TGTGCCAGCGGGGAAACCGGGACTAGCTACGAGCAGTACTTC. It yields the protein CASGETGTSYEQYF.

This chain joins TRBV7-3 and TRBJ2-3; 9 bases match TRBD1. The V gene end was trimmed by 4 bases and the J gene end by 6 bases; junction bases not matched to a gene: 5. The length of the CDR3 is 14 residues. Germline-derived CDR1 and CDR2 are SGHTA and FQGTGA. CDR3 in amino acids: CASSSTGGSDTQYF. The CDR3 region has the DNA TGTGCCAGCAGCTCGACAGGGGGGAGCGATACGCAGTATTTT.

The CDR3 coding sequence is TGCAGCTATTCCCGTGGAGGGAGCAATCAGCCCCAGCATTTT. Its protein is CSYSRGGSNQPQHF. The chain couples TRBV29-1 to TRBJ1-5; D is unclear. Germline V gives CDR1 SQVTM, CDR2 ANQGSEA. V was shortened by 8 bases and J by 1 base, with 15 bases between the two germline ends. CDR3 size: 14 residues.

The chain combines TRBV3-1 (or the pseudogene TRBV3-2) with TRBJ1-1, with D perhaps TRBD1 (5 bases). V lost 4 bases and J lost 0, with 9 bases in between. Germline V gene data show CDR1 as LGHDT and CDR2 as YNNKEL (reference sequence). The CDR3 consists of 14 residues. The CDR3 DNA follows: TGTGCCAGCAGCCTCTTGGGGCTGAACACTGAAGCTTTCTTT. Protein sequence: CASSLLGLNTEAFF.

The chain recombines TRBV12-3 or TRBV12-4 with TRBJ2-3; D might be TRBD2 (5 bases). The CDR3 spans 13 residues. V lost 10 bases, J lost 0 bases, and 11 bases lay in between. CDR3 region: CATGGLSTDTQYF. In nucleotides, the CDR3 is TGTGCCACCGGCGGGCTCAGCACAGATACGCAGTATTTT.

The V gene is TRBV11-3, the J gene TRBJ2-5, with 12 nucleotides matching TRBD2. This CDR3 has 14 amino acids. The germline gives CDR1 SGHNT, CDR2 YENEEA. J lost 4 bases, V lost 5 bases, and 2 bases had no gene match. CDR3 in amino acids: CASSPTSGRETQYF. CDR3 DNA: TGTGCCAGCAGCCCGACTAGCGGGAGAGAGACCCAGTACTTC.

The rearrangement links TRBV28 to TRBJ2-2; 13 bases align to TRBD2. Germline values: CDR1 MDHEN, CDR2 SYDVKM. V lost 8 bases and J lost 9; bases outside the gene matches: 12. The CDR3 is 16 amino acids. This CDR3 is CASLTPRTSGRRELFF. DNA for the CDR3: TGTGCCAGCCTTACCCCCCGGACTAGCGGGAGAAGGGAGCTGTTTTTT.

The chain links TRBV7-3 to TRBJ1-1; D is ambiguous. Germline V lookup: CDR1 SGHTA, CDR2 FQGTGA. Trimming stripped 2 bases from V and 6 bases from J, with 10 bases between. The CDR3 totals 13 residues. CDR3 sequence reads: CASSLSSWSEAFF. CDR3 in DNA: TGTGCCAGCAGCTTATCCAGTTGGTCTGAAGCTTTCTTT. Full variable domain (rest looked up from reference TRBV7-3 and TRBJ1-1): GAGVSQTPSNKVTEKGKYVELRCDPISGHTALYWYRQSLGQGPEFLIYFQGTGAADDSGLPNDRFFAVRPEGSVSTLKIQRTERGDSAVYLCASSLSSWSEAFFGQGTRLTVV.

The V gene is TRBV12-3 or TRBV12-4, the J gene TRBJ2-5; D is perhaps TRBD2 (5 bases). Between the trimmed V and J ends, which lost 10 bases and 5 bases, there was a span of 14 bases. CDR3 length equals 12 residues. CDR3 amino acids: CATLRRGETQYF. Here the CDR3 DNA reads TGTGCCACTCTACGCCGAGGGGAGACCCAGTACTTC.

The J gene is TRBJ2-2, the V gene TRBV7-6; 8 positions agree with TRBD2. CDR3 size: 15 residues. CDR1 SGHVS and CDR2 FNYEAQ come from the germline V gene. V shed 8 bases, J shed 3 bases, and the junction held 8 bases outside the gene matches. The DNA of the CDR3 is TGTGCCAGCGGCCCGACTAGCGCACACACCGGGGAGCTGTTTTTT. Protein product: CASGPTSAHTGELFF.

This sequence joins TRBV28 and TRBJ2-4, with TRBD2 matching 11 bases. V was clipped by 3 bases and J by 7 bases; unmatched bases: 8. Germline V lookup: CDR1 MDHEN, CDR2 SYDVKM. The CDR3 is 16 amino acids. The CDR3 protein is CASSFSVLAGVNIQYF. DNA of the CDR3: TGTGCCAGCAGTTTTTCCGTACTAGCGGGAGTGAACATTCAGTACTTC. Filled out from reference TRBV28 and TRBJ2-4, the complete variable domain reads DVKVTQSSRYLVKRTGEKVFLECVQDMDHENMFWYRQDPGLGLRLIYFSYDVKMKEKGDIPEGYSVSREKKERFSLILESASTNQTSMYLCASSFSVLAGVNIQYFGAGTRLSVL.

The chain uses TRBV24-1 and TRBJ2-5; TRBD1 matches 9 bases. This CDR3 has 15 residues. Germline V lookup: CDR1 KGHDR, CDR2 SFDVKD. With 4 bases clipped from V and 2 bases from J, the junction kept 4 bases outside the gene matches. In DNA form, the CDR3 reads TGTGCCACCAGTGACCCCGACAGGGGGCAAGAGACCCAGTACTTC. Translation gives CATSDPDRGQETQYF.

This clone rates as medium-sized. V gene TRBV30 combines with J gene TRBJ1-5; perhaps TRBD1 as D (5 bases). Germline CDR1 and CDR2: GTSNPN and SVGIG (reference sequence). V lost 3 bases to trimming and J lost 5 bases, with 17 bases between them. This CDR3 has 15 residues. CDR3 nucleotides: TGTGCCTGGAGCGGGGGAACAGTCGGGGATCAGCCCCAGCATTTT. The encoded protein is CAWSGGTVGDQPQHF.